These 29 T cell receptor beta chains originate from one sample sequenced in a study of cytomegalovirus exposure and HLA in healthy donors. The PCR made use of 60 Vbeta and 13 Jbeta primers. The table came from immunoSEQ multiplex PCR; TCRdb's copy has only in-frame clones and leaves some out. The sample has 150,000 to 200,000 clones; roughly 90% are singletons. The sequenced sample was PBMCs. These receptors originate from a woman between 18 and 29 years old in good health and CMV-seronegative.

The V call is TRBV29-1, the J call TRBJ2-7, with TRBD1 as a possible D gene (6 bases). Germline values: CDR1 SQVTM, CDR2 ANQGSEA. V was clipped by 3 bases and J by 3 bases, with 18 bases between them. This CDR3 is 15 amino acids long. The CDR3 region has the DNA TGCAGCGTTGAGGCCCCCGGGACAATTTTCTACGAGCAGTACTTC. It codes for CSVEAPGTIFYEQYF.

As for this clone: One junction end disagrees with the germline gene, perhaps due to a read error. The rearrangement uses TRBV10-3 and TRBJ1-2; weak D call: TRBD1 (6 bases). This CDR3 has 13 amino acids. Germline lookup yields CDR1 ENHRY and CDR2 SYGVKD. The CDR3 here is CAISESRGARCHF. Here the CDR3 DNA reads TGTGCCATCAGTGAGAGTCGGGGGGCGCGGTGTCACTTC.

The chain links TRBV27 to TRBJ2-7; 8 nucleotides align to TRBD1. V was pared by 0 bases and J by 2 bases, with 3 bases of the junction left unmatched. This CDR3 has 15 residues. CDR1 MNHEY and CDR2 SMNVEV come from the germline V gene (reference sequence). CDR3 protein: CASSLSGQATYEQYF. The CDR3 coding sequence is TGTGCCAGCAGTTTATCGGGACAGGCCACCTACGAGCAGTACTTC.

The V call is TRBV27, the J call TRBJ2-7, with unresolved D. There are 17 residues in the CDR3. Germline assignment: CDR1 MNHEY and CDR2 SMNVEV (reference sequence). V lost 5 bases and J 2 bases, leaving 22 bases between the germline ends. The CDR3 sequence: CASSLTLVEHRTYEQYF. The CDR3, as DNA: TGTGCCAGCAGTCTAACCCTCGTGGAACACAGAACCTACGAGCAGTACTTC.

V gene TRBV6-4 combines with J gene TRBJ2-2, with a tentative D call TRBD1 (5 bases). Trimming pared 7 bases from V and 4 bases from J, leaving 16 bases between. CDR1 and CDR2 (germline): MRHNA, SNTAGT. The CDR3 contains 15 residues. CDR3 nucleotides: TGTGCCAGCAAACCAGGGCCCTTCGCCACCGGGGAGCTGTTTTTT. Translating gives CASKPGPFATGELFF.

This clone has just a few counts. V and J are TRBV4-1 and TRBJ2-7; 9 positions match TRBD1. The CDR3 spans 17 residues. J was trimmed by 3 bases and V by 4 bases; bases with no gene match: 13. Per the germline V gene, CDR1 is MGHRA and CDR2 is YSYEKL. CDR3 residues: CASSRQGGTGRNYEQYF. For the CDR3, the DNA is TGCGCCAGCAGCCGCCAAGGCGGGACAGGGAGGAACTACGAGCAGTACTTC.

J is TRBJ2-3 and V is TRBV6-5, with D possibly being TRBD2 (5 bases). The CDR3 length is 15 residues. V was clipped by 2 bases and J by 5 bases, with 14 bases between them. Germline CDR1 is MNHEY and CDR2 is SVGAGI. In DNA form, the CDR3 reads TGTGCCAGCAGTTACAGAGGGAGTATGCGAGATACGCAGTATTTT. It codes for CASSYRGSMRDTQYF.

The rearrangement uses TRBV7-3 and TRBJ2-1, with 11 nucleotides matching TRBD2. V lost 4 bases, J lost 5 bases, and 4 bases stayed unmatched. Germline CDR1 reads SGHTA; CDR2 reads FQGTGA. The CDR3 loop spans 15 amino acids. The CDR3 DNA reads as TGTGCCAGCAGCTCCGGGACTAGCGGAAACAATGAGCAGTTCTTC. As protein: CASSSGTSGNNEQFF.

The rearrangement joins TRBV10-1 to TRBJ2-5, with D possibly being TRBD1 (6 bases). Germline CDR1 WNHNN, CDR2 SYGVQD (reference sequence). CDR3 length equals 15 residues. V gave up 4 bases and J gave up 1 base, with 13 bases separating them. CDR3 bases: TGCGCCAGCAGTGCGCAGCGAGGGGGCCAAGAGACCCAGTACTTC. Protein product: CASSAQRGGQETQYF.

The count of this clone is one. V usage is TRBV7-2 and J usage is TRBJ2-3; D might be TRBD1 (6 bases). The CDR3 runs 13 residues. Germline-derived CDR1 and CDR2 are SGHTA and FQGNSA. Trimming shortened V by 3 bases and J by 5 bases, and 9 bases separated the two germline ends. CDR3 sequence reads: CASSFQGRDTQYF. The CDR3 DNA reads TGTGCCAGCAGCTTCCAGGGGAGAGATACGCAGTATTTT.

The V call is TRBV4-1, the J call TRBJ2-1; 10 positions agree with TRBD2. CDR1 is MGHRA, CDR2 YSYEKL, per germline. This CDR3 has 14 residues. The V and J ends lost 4 bases and 6 bases, in that order; junction bases with no gene match: 3. The CDR3 region has the DNA TGCGCCAGCAGCCCAGCGGGGGGGCCCAATGAGCAGTTCTTC. Its protein product is CASSPAGGPNEQFF.

The genes are TRBV7-2 and TRBJ2-2; D perhaps matches TRBD2 (6 bases). The CDR3 consists of 16 residues. V shed 1 base and J shed 2 bases, with 11 bases lying between them. The V gene's germline CDR1 is SGHTA and CDR2 FQGNSA. The CDR3 loop reads CASSLVSGTNTGELFF. DNA for the CDR3: TGTGCCAGCAGCTTAGTTAGCGGCACAAACACCGGGGAGCTGTTTTTT.

This chain connects TRBV19 to TRBJ1-1; D might be TRBD1 (6 bases). This CDR3 region has 15 residues. Looked up from germline, CDR1 is LNHDA and CDR2 is SQIVND (reference sequence). V was pared by 6 bases and J by 7 bases, with 21 bases between. CDR3 DNA sequence: TGTGCCAGTAGCCCCTCTACGGGACACTTCGTTGAAGCTTTCTTT. Translation gives CASSPSTGHFVEAFF.

The chain carries TRBV7-2 and TRBJ2-2; 8 bases align to TRBD2. Per the germline V gene, CDR1 is SGHTA and CDR2 is FQGNSA. J was trimmed by 3 bases and V by 4 bases; bases with no gene match: 4. The CDR3 totals 15 residues. The CDR3 is CASSWTSQDTGELFF. CDR3 DNA sequence: TGTGCCAGCAGCTGGACTAGCCAGGACACCGGGGAGCTGTTTTTT. Variable domain in full (rest from reference TRBV7-2 and TRBJ2-2): GAGVSQSPSNKVTEKGKDVELRCDPISGHTALYWYRQSLGQGLEFLIYFQGNSAPDKSGLPSDRFSAERTGGSVSTLTIQRTQQEDSAVYLCASSWTSQDTGELFFGEGSRLTVL.

The genes are TRBV30 and TRBJ2-7, with D unclear. The germline gives CDR1 GTSNPN, CDR2 SVGIG (reference sequence). V was clipped by 5 bases and J by 0 bases, with 8 bases between them. The CDR3 totals 12 residues. DNA for the CDR3: TGTGCCTGGGGCAGAGGCTCCTACGAGCAGTACTTC. Amino acids: CAWGRGSYEQYF.

The gene calls are TRBV29-1 and TRBJ2-3; TRBD1 is a possible D gene (6 bases). This CDR3 has 19 residues. Per the germline V gene, CDR1 is SQVTM and CDR2 is ANQGSEA. The ends were cut back, 5 bases at V and 5 bases at J, with 32 bases in the middle. The CDR3 DNA is TGCAGCGTTCCCTACTCGGGACATCAAAATTCTTTGGTAGTAGATACGCAGTATTTT. This gives the protein CSVPYSGHQNSLVVDTQYF.

V usage is TRBV15 and J usage is TRBJ2-1, with TRBD2 matching 13 bases. The CDR3 is 17 amino acids. Trimming removed 0 bases from V and 5 bases from J; junction bases left unmatched: 4. CDR1 and CDR2 from the germline V gene are LNHNV and YYDKDF (reference sequence). CDR3 sequence: CATSRDWGLAGNNEQFF. The CDR3 DNA reads TGTGCCACCAGCAGAGATTGGGGACTAGCGGGAAACAATGAGCAGTTCTTC.

The chain joins TRBV21-1 to TRBJ2-3; the table's D call, TRBD2, was not checked against the DNA. TRBV21-1 is marked as a pseudogene. The CDR3 spans 15 residues. Written as DNA, the CDR3 is TGTGCCAGCAGCCTTGACTCCCGGCCCACAGATACGCAGTATTTT. Translating gives CASSLDSRPTDTQYF.

The V and J genes are TRBV6-5 and TRBJ2-7; tentatively, D is TRBD2 (5 bases). Trimming left V 5 bases short and J 0 bases short, with 11 bases between. The CDR3 totals 14 residues. Germline V gene sequence: CDR1 MNHEY, CDR2 SVGAGI. Written as DNA, the CDR3 is TGTGCCAGCAGTCCACGAGGGAGCTCCTACGAGCAGTACTTC. Its protein is CASSPRGSSYEQYF.

The chain couples TRBV7-2 to TRBJ1-5; a possible D gene is TRBD1 (6 bases). The V gene's germline CDR1 is SGHTA and CDR2 FQGNSA. V shed 4 bases and J shed 3 bases, with 16 bases lying between them. The CDR3 totals 16 residues. The CDR3 is CASSSGHRASNQPQHF. The CDR3 region has the DNA TGTGCCAGCAGCTCTGGTCACAGGGCCTCCAATCAGCCCCAGCATTTT. Drawing the rest from reference TRBV7-2 and TRBJ1-5, the complete variable domain is GAGVSQSPSNKVTEKGKDVELRCDPISGHTALYWYRQSLGQGLEFLIYFQGNSAPDKSGLPSDRFSAERTGGSVSTLTIQRTQQEDSAVYLCASSSGHRASNQPQHFGDGTRLSIL.

This clone is a singleton in its sample. The chain is built from TRBV5-1 and TRBJ1-2, with D maybe TRBD1 (5 bases). V gave up 0 bases and J gave up 7 bases, with 10 bases separating them. CDR1 is SGHRS, CDR2 YFSETQ, per germline. This CDR3 is built from 13 residues. The CDR3 loop is CASSLEQAGGYTF. CDR3 bases: TGCGCCAGCAGCTTGGAACAGGCAGGTGGCTACACCTTC.

This sequence joins TRBV9 and TRBJ1-5; 10 bases agree with TRBD1. The CDR3 spans 13 residues. Germline lookup yields CDR1 SGDLS and CDR2 YYNGEE. Trimming at V came to 7 bases and at J to 6 bases, leaving 4 bases not matched to a gene. The CDR3 here is CASGTGEGQPQHF. Here the CDR3 DNA reads TGTGCCAGCGGGACAGGGGAGGGTCAGCCCCAGCATTTT.

The chain uses TRBV2 and TRBJ2-3; TRBD2 matches 12 bases. The CDR3 contains 16 residues. The J segment lost 1 base and the V segment lost 6 bases, leaving 5 bases of the junction unmatched. Looked up from germline, CDR1 is SNHLY and CDR2 is FYNNEI. CDR3 residues: CASRLGTSGRTDTQYF. The CDR3 nucleotides are TGTGCCAGCAGACTAGGGACTAGCGGGCGCACAGATACGCAGTATTTT.

The V gene is TRBV7-5, the J gene TRBJ2-7; no check of the table's D call, TRBD2, against the DNA was made. TRBV7-5 is a known pseudogene. The CDR3 loop spans 14 amino acids. Here the CDR3 reads CARSKGQQTSEQYF. The CDR3, as DNA: TGTGCCAGAAGCAAAGGCCAGCAGACTAGCGAGCAGTACTTC.

The count of this clone is one. This chain uses TRBV6-5 with TRBJ1-1; a weak D match, TRBD1 (5 bases). V lost 2 bases, J lost 5 bases, and 18 bases lay in between. Germline V gives CDR1 MNHEY, CDR2 SVGAGI. This CDR3 is built from 16 residues. This chain's CDR3 is CASSYDNRVGGTEAFF. DNA of the CDR3: TGTGCCAGCAGTTACGATAATAGGGTGGGGGGGACTGAAGCTTTCTTT.

V gene TRBV18 combines with J gene TRBJ2-1; 8 bases agree with TRBD2. The germline V gene encodes CDR1 KGHSH and CDR2 LQKENI. The CDR3 contains 17 residues. V shed 0 bases and J 0 bases; nucleotides not matched to a gene: 4. The CDR3, as DNA: TGTGCCAGCTCACCACCTCGGGGGGGCCTCTCCTACAATGAGCAGTTCTTC. It translates to CASSPPRGGLSYNEQFF.

V gene TRBV5-1 combines with J gene TRBJ2-3; 7 bases match TRBD1. Germline trimming cut 5 bases from V and 3 bases from J; bases unmatched to any gene: 6. The germline gives CDR1 SGHRS, CDR2 YFSETQ. The CDR3 runs 14 residues. CDR3 sequence: CASRLTGLTDTQYF. In nucleotides, the CDR3 is TGCGCCAGCAGGTTGACAGGGCTGACAGATACGCAGTATTTT.

This chain links TRBV28 with TRBJ2-3; 9 bases fit TRBD2. The CDR3 sequence is 17 residues long. Germline-derived CDR1 and CDR2 are MDHEN and SYDVKM. V lost 5 bases to trimming and J lost 1 base; unmatched junction nucleotides: 10. This CDR3 is CASSTPAQREGTDTQYF. CDR3 coding DNA: TGTGCCAGCAGTACGCCGGCCCAGCGGGAGGGCACAGATACGCAGTATTTT. The full variable domain, in which reference TRBV28 and TRBJ2-3 provide the parts outside the CDR3, is DVKVTQSSRYLVKRTGEKVFLECVQDMDHENMFWYRQDPGLGLRLIYFSYDVKMKEKGDIPEGYSVSREKKERFSLILESASTNQTSMYLCASSTPAQREGTDTQYFGPGTRLTVL.

V usage is TRBV6-1 and J usage is TRBJ1-2; tentative D call: TRBD1 (6 bases). The CDR3 has 12 residues. The V end was cut by 3 bases, the J end by 6 bases, with 8 bases between. The germline V gene has CDR1 MNHNS and CDR2 SASEGT. The CDR3 nucleotides are TGTGCCAGCAGTGACCGACAGGATGGCTACACCTTC. As protein: CASSDRQDGYTF.